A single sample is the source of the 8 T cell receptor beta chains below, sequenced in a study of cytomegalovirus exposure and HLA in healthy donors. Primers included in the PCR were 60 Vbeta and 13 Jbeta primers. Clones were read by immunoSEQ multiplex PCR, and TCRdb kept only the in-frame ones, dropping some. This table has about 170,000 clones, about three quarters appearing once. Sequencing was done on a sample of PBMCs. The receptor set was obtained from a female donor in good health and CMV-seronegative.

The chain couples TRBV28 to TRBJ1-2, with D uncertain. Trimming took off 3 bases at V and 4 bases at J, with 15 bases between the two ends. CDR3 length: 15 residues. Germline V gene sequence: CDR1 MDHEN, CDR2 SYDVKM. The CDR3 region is CASSLLGAGSYGYTF. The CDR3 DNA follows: TGTGCCAGCAGTTTGTTGGGCGCTGGCAGCTATGGCTACACCTTC.

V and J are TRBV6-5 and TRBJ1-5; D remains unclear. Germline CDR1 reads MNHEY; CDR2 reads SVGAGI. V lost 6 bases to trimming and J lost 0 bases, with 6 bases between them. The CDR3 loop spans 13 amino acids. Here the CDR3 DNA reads TGTGCCAGCAGACAGTATAGCAATCAGCCCCAGCATTTT. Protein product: CASRQYSNQPQHF.

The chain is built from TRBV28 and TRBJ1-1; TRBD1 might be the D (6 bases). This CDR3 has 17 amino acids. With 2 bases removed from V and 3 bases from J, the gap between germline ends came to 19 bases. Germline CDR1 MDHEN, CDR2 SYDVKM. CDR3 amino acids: CASSLRYPQGLDTEAFF. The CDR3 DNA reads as TGTGCCAGCAGTTTACGGTACCCACAGGGCTTGGACACTGAAGCTTTCTTT.

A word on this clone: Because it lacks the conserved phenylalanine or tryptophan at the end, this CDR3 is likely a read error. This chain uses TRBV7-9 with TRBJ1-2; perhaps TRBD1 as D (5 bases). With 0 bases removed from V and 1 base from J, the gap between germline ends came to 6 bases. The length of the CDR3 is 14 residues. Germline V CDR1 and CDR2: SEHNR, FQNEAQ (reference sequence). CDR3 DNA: TGTGCCAGCAGCTTAGCGGGGGGTAACTATGGCTACACCCTC. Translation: CASSLAGGNYGYTL.

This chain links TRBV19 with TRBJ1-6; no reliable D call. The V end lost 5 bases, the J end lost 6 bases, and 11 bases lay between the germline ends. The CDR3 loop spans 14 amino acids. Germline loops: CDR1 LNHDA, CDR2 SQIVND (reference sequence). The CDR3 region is CASSQIFLNSPLHF. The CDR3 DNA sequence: TGTGCCAGTAGTCAGATATTCCTTAATTCACCCCTCCACTTT.

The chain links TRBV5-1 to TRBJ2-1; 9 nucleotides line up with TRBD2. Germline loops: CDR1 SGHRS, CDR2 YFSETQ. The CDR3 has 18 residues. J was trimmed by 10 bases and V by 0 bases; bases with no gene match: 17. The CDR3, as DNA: TGCGCCAGCAGCTTGGTTGGCGGCTTGGTAGCGGGGGCTATCGAGCAGTTCTTC. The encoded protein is CASSLVGGLVAGAIEQFF.

CDR3 region: CASSFSGGDPYEQYF. CDR3 in DNA: TGTGCCAGCAGCTTTTCGGGGGGCGATCCCTACGAGCAGTACTTC. The chain couples TRBV7-9 to TRBJ2-7; TRBD2 is a possible D gene (7 bases). The CDR3 is 15 residues long. Germline CDR1 is SEHNR and CDR2 is FQNEAQ (reference sequence). V was cut by 3 bases and J by 2 bases, with 14 bases left in between.

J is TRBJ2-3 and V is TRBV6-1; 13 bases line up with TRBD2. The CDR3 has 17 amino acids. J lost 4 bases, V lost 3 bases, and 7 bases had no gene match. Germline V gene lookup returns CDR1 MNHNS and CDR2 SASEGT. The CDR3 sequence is CASSDPRLAGGADTQYF. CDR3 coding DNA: TGTGCCAGCAGTGACCCAAGACTAGCGGGGGGTGCAGATACGCAGTATTTT.